A single sample gave rise to the 22 T cell receptor beta chains below, sequenced in a study of CD8+ T cells in alopecia areata. Investigators isolated RNA and reverse transcribed it into cDNA to act as the sequencing template. The table came from immunoSEQ multiplex PCR; TCRdb's copy has only in-frame clones and leaves some out. Of 120,000 to 150,000 clones in the sample, over 80% are singletons; the top ten hold roughly 15%. The material was CD8+ T cells sorted from blood, obtained at week 0. These receptor sequences come from a human donor with alopecia areata.

This rearrangement joins TRBV7-9 to TRBJ2-7, with TRBD2 identical over 7 bases. Germline CDR1 reads SEHNR; CDR2 reads FQNEAQ (reference sequence). The CDR3 contains 15 residues. The junction had 6 bases not matched to a gene; V was cut back by 2 bases and J by 2 bases. The CDR3 DNA reads TGTGCCAGCAGCTTAACACCGGGACTAACCTACGAGCAGTACTTC. This translates into CASSLTPGLTYEQYF.

The chain joins TRBV27 to TRBJ2-2; TRBD1 or TRBD2 may be the D gene (5 bases each). Germline-derived CDR1 and CDR2 are MNHEY and SMNVEV (reference sequence). This CDR3 is 15 amino acids long. Trimming stripped 4 bases from V and 2 bases from J, with 11 bases between. CDR3 in amino acids: CASSWDGLNTGELFF. CDR3 nucleotide sequence: TGTGCCAGCAGTTGGGACGGACTTAACACCGGGGAGCTGTTTTTT.

On this clone itself: This sample also contains other DNA sequences that code for the same CDR3. The V gene is TRBV4-1, the J gene TRBJ2-3, with 8 bases that match TRBD2. Germline CDR1 reads MGHRA; CDR2 reads YSYEKL. This CDR3 has 17 residues. V gave up 4 bases and J gave up 4 bases; unmatched junction bases: 13. The CDR3 bases are TGCGCCAGCAGCCCGTCCTGGCGGCGGGAGGAGGCAGATACGCAGTATTTT. It codes for CASSPSWRREEADTQYF.

This clone was recorded a few times. J is TRBJ2-7 and V is TRBV11-2; 11 bases line up with TRBD2. V trimming: 4 bases; J trimming: 2 bases; junction bases outside the gene matches: 7. CDR3 length equals 16 residues. Germline values: CDR1 SGHAT, CDR2 FQNNGV. The CDR3 DNA reads TGTGCCAGCAGCTCCGTGACTAGCGGGGCAACCTACGAGCAGTACTTC. Translating gives CASSSVTSGATYEQYF. The full variable domain, completed using reference TRBV11-2 and TRBJ2-7, is EAGVAQSPRYKIIEKRQSVAFWCNPISGHATLYWYQQILGQGPKLLIQFQNNGVVDDSQLPKDRFSAERLKGVDSTLKIQPAKLEDSAVYLCASSSVTSGATYEQYFGPGTRLTVT.

This sequence joins TRBV6-1 and TRBJ2-7, with D maybe TRBD1 (5 bases). The CDR3 has 15 amino acids. V lost 6 bases to trimming and J lost 0 bases, with 15 bases between them. Germline V lookup: CDR1 MNHNS, CDR2 SASEGT. In nucleotides, the CDR3 is TGTGCCAGCAGGATTACAGGCTCCAGCTCCTACGAGCAGTACTTC. It yields the protein CASRITGSSSYEQYF.

The table lists this clone with a count of one. The V and J genes are TRBV27 and TRBJ2-1, with 7 bases identical to TRBD2. CDR3 size: 16 residues. V lost 5 bases, J lost 7 bases, and 14 bases stayed unmatched. CDR1 MNHEY and CDR2 SMNVEV come from the germline V gene (reference sequence). The CDR3 sequence: CASSVNWGGKENEQFF. The CDR3 DNA sequence: TGTGCCAGCAGTGTCAATTGGGGGGGGAAGGAGAATGAGCAGTTCTTC.

This clone came up once. The chain employs TRBV9 and TRBJ2-6; D may be TRBD1 (6 bases). The germline gives CDR1 SGDLS, CDR2 YYNGEE. Trimming took off 0 bases at V and 2 bases at J, with 18 bases between the two ends. The CDR3 loop spans 19 amino acids. CDR3 nucleotide sequence: TGTGCCAGCAGCGTAGGCCGGTGGACAGAGGTTCCTGGGGCCAACGTCCTGACTTTC. This encodes CASSVGRWTEVPGANVLTF.

The chain is built from TRBV29-1 and TRBJ2-1; D not resolved. The germline V gene has CDR1 SQVTM and CDR2 ANQGSEA. V was clipped by 1 base and J by 6 bases, with 10 bases between them. The CDR3 length is 13 residues. The CDR3 protein is CSVEGTTINEQFF. Here the CDR3 DNA reads TGCAGCGTTGAAGGTACAACGATCAATGAGCAGTTCTTC.

This clone came up once. The CDR3 sequence: CASSEFWPSSYNEQFF. CDR3 nucleotides: TGTGCCAGCAGTGAATTTTGGCCTAGCTCCTACAATGAGCAGTTCTTC. V is TRBV2 and J is TRBJ2-1; no definite D call. The CDR3 is made up of 16 amino acids. The germline V and J ends were trimmed by 2 bases and 0 bases, with 11 bases remaining between them. Germline assignment: CDR1 SNHLY and CDR2 FYNNEI.

V usage is TRBV21-1 and J usage is TRBJ2-2; TRBD1, as called in the table, went unchecked against the DNA. TRBV21-1 counts as a pseudogene. There are 14 residues in the CDR3. Here the CDR3 DNA reads TGTGCCAGACGTTGCAGGGAGAACACCGGGGAGCTGTTTTTT. This translates into CARRCRENTGELFF.

CDR3 sequence (DNA): TGCGCCAGCAGCCAGACGGACAGGGACCATCAGCCCCAGCATTTT. Translated, it gives CASSQTDRDHQPQHF. The chain employs TRBV4-1 and TRBJ1-5; 8 bases match TRBD1. J lost 5 bases, V lost 3 bases, and 6 bases had no gene match. CDR1 is MGHRA, CDR2 YSYEKL, per germline. The CDR3 totals 15 residues.

The genes are TRBV7-9 and TRBJ1-3; no clear D gene. V lost 4 bases to trimming and J lost 4 bases, with 11 bases between them. The CDR3 runs 14 residues. From germline, CDR1 is SEHNR and CDR2 FQNEAQ (reference sequence). The CDR3 DNA reads TGTGCCAGCAGCTCCCCCACATCGGGAAACACCATATATTTT. Amino acid sequence: CASSSPTSGNTIYF.

This clone was counted a single time. The rearrangement uses TRBV7-6 and TRBJ2-2; 7 bases align to TRBD1. Germline V lookup: CDR1 SGHVS, CDR2 FNYEAQ. The CDR3 is made up of 16 amino acids. Germline trimming cut 7 bases from V and 3 bases from J; bases unmatched to any gene: 11. CDR3 in amino acids: CASTPAWQGDTGELFF. The CDR3 DNA is TGTGCCAGCACCCCCGCCTGGCAGGGGGACACCGGGGAGCTGTTTTTT.

V usage is TRBV27 and J usage is TRBJ1-2; 10 bases agree with TRBD1. This CDR3 comprises 14 residues. Germline assignment: CDR1 MNHEY and CDR2 SMNVEV (reference sequence). Losses at the gene ends were 0 bases for V and 7 bases for J; bases not matched to a gene: 2. The CDR3 loop reads CASSLSGQGSGYTF. The CDR3 DNA reads TGTGCCAGCAGTTTATCGGGACAGGGGTCTGGCTACACCTTC.

The chain links TRBV7-8 to TRBJ1-5; D might be TRBD1 (6 bases). Germline CDR1 reads SGHVS; CDR2 reads FQNEAQ. This CDR3 region has 16 residues. Deletions cut 6 bases from V and 5 bases from J, with 20 bases between. In nucleotides, the CDR3 is TGTGCCAGCAGTCCCTCATTCGGGGGGCTGGATCAGCCCCAGCATTTT. Translated: CASSPSFGGLDQPQHF.

This clone was seen just once. This same CDR3 is encoded by further DNA sequences in the sample. V and J are TRBV9 and TRBJ2-1; tentatively, D is TRBD2 (6 bases). Germline V gene lookup returns CDR1 SGDLS and CDR2 YYNGEE. This CDR3 region has 14 residues. V lost 2 bases, J lost 0 bases, and 6 bases lay in between. Written as DNA, the CDR3 is TGTGCCAGCAGCGTGGGGGGCTCCTACAATGAGCAGTTCTTC. The encoded protein is CASSVGGSYNEQFF. Full variable domain (outside the CDR3, taken from reference TRBV9 and TRBJ2-1): DSGVTQTPKHLITATGQRVTLRCSPRSGDLSVYWYQQSLDQGLQFLIQYYNGEERAKGNILERFSAQQFPDLHSELNLSSLELGDSALYFCASSVGGSYNEQFFGPGTRLTVL.

The CDR3 sequence: CASSPPQDYEQYF. DNA for the CDR3: TGTGCCAGTAGTCCCCCCCAAGACTACGAGCAGTACTTC. The chain recombines TRBV19 with TRBJ2-7; D is unclear. CDR1 and CDR2 from the germline V gene are LNHDA and SQIVND (reference sequence). Deletions cut 5 bases from V and 3 bases from J, with 11 bases between. The CDR3 has 13 residues.

The chain couples TRBV9 to TRBJ2-2, with a weak D call TRBD2 (6 bases). This CDR3 comprises 18 residues. The V gene's germline CDR1 is SGDLS and CDR2 YYNGEE. The V end lost 4 bases, the J end lost 5 bases, and 24 bases lay between the germline ends. CDR3 residues: CASSPRLVRMLGTGELFF. The CDR3 nucleotides read TGTGCCAGCAGCCCCCGACTAGTCAGAATGCTGGGGACCGGGGAGCTGTTTTTT.

The J gene is TRBJ2-3, the V gene TRBV5-1, with 8 positions matching TRBD1. The CDR3 runs to 14 residues. V was pared by 6 bases and J by 4 bases, with 7 bases of the junction left unmatched. Germline V gene lookup returns CDR1 SGHRS and CDR2 YFSETQ. The CDR3 DNA reads as TGCGCCAGCACCGAGACAGGGGCGTCAGATACGCAGTATTTT. Translation gives CASTETGASDTQYF.

The chain recombines TRBV6-6 with TRBJ2-5; D unresolved. The germline V and J ends were trimmed by 5 bases and 2 bases, with 12 bases remaining between them. CDR1 and CDR2 from the germline V gene are MNHNY and SVGAGI (reference sequence). This CDR3 region has 14 residues. For the CDR3, the DNA is TGTGCCAGCAGTAACCCCGGTGGGCAAGAGACCCAGTACTTC. This codes for CASSNPGGQETQYF.

V is TRBV9 and J is TRBJ2-5; 7 bases align to TRBD2. V lost 7 bases and J lost 5; bases outside the gene matches: 5. The CDR3 is 12 amino acids. The germline V gene encodes CDR1 SGDLS and CDR2 YYNGEE. The CDR3 DNA sequence: TGTGCCAGCGGGGGGGATGCGGAGACCCAGTACTTC. It codes for CASGGDAETQYF. The full variable domain, with the rest looked up from reference TRBV9 and TRBJ2-5, is DSGVTQTPKHLITATGQRVTLRCSPRSGDLSVYWYQQSLDQGLQFLIQYYNGEERAKGNILERFSAQQFPDLHSELNLSSLELGDSALYFCASGGDAETQYFGPGTRLLVL.

This clone has only a few counts. The chain couples TRBV6-5 to TRBJ2-7, with a possible D match to TRBD2 (6 bases). The CDR3 runs 13 residues. Germline CDR1 MNHEY, CDR2 SVGAGI. V gave up 5 bases and J gave up 7 bases, with 15 bases separating them. CDR3 residues: CASSPGTGGEQYF. The CDR3, as DNA: TGTGCCAGCAGTCCCGGGACTGGCGGGGAGCAGTACTTC.